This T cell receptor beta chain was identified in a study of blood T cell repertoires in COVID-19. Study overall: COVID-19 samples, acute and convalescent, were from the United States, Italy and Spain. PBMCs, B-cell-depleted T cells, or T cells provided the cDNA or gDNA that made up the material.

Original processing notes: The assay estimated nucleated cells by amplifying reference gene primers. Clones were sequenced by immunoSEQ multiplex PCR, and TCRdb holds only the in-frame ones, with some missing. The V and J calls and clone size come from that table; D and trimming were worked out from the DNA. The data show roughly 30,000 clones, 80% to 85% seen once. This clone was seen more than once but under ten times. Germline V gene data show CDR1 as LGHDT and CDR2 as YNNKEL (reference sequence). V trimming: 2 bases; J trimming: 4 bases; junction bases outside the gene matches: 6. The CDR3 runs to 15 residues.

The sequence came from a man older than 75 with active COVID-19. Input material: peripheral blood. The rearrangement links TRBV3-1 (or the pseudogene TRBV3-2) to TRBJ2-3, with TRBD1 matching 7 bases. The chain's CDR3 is CASSQRGGPPDTQYF. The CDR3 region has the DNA TGTGCCAGCAGCCAAAGAGGGGGCCCCCCAGATACGCAGTATTTT.